This TCR beta chain was identified in a study of shared clonotypes between healthy human individuals. Points from the study as a whole: Measured sharing among donors was expected to vary with sequencing depth.

Regarding this clone: Antigen: not known.

J gave up 10 bases and V 5 bases, and 8 bases lay outside the gene matches. CDR1 SNHLY and CDR2 FYNNEI come from the germline V gene. The CDR3 sequence is 14 residues long. Per the authors' pipeline: Because ImmunoSEQ provided only junction sequences with no quality scores, the filtering differed. TCRdb's table, derived via immunoSEQ multiplex PCR, lists solely in-frame clones and lacks some. V and J calls and clone size are as listed in that table; D and trimming were resolved from the DNA. The table lists about 980,000 clones, 70% to 85% of them singletons. The J gene is TRBJ1-6, the V gene TRBV2; TRBD1 matches at 7 bases. Sequencing was performed on memory CD4+ T cells sorted from blood. Subset described: CD45RA-negative fraction. This clonotype was sampled from a man between 18 and 35 years old in good health. CDR3 sequence: CASSPGGAGSPLHF. The CDR3 DNA follows: TGTGCCAGCAGTCCAGGGGGGGCTGGGTCACCCCTCCACTTT.